These T cell receptor beta chains were read from a single sample in a study of blood T cell repertoires in COVID-19. Some clones are missing from TCRdb's copy, which holds only in-frame ones; the method was immunoSEQ multiplex PCR. Of 130,000 to 150,000 clones listed, about nine tenths are singletons. Sequenced material: peripheral blood. The source is a human donor in a cohort sampled during active COVID-19. Both conserved end residues are part of each CDR3. Fields, in order: CDR3 length, D gene, J gene, clone size, V gene, CDR3 DNA, CDR3 protein. The D gene is left open where the match is weak. Clone sizes are given selectively: once, few, many, or a class where the clone is expanded.

>14|TRBD1|TRBJ1-1|NA|TRBV18
TGTGCCAGCTCACCCCAGGGGGCGGTTTCTGAAGCTTTCTTT
CASSPQGAVSEAFF
>15|TRBD1|TRBJ1-5|NA|TRBV5-8
TGTGCCAGCAGCCTCTTGACAGGGGGGTATCAGCCCCAGCATTTT
CASSLLTGGYQPQHF
>13|NA|TRBJ2-7|NA|TRBV7-2
TGTGCCAGCAGCTTCCACCAGGGCGGCGAGCAGTACTTC
CASSFHQGGEQYF
>13|TRBD1|TRBJ2-5|NA|TRBV7-3
TGTGCCAGCAGCCTTGGACAGGGAGAGACCCAGTACTTC
CASSLGQGETQYF
>13|NA|TRBJ2-3|NA|TRBV9
TGTGCCAGCAGCGGACAAAGCACAGATACGCAGTATTTT
CASSGQSTDTQYF
>16|TRBD1|TRBJ1-4|NA|TRBV3-1/TRBV3-2
TGTGCCAGCAGCCCGTATCCGGGACAGGAGGAGGAAAAACTGTTTTTT
CASSPYPGQEEEKLFF
>13|NA|TRBJ1-6|NA|TRBV6-5
TGTGCCAGCAGTTACTCCGGGGTCTCACCCCTCCACTTT
CASSYSGVSPLHF
>14|NA|TRBJ2-7|NA|TRBV27
TGTGCCAGCAGTCCCCGTTCCCCTCGGGACGAGCAGTACTTC
CASSPRSPRDEQYF
>15|TRBD1|TRBJ1-1|NA|TRBV4-3
TGCGCCAGCAGCCAAGATCAACACAGGGGGACTGAAGCTTTCTTT
CASSQDQHRGTEAFF
>16|TRBD2|TRBJ2-7|NA|TRBV6-1
TGTGCCAGCAGTGAAGTGGCTGTAGGACTAGCGGTCGAGCAGTACTTC
CASSEVAVGLAVEQYF
>13|NA|TRBJ1-6|once|TRBV5-8
TGTGCCAGCAGCTTACGGAGAAATTCACCCCTCCACTTT
CASSLRRNSPLHF
>17|TRBD2|TRBJ2-5|NA|TRBV5-1
TGCGCCAGCAGCGTGATTGGGACTAGCGGAGCCCAAGAGACCCAGTACTTC
CASSVIGTSGAQETQYF
>15|TRBD1|TRBJ2-1|NA|TRBV2
TGTGCCAGCAGTTTCCGGGACAGGGAGCACAATGAGCAGTTCTTC
CASSFRDREHNEQFF
>14|TRBD2|TRBJ2-1|NA|TRBV2
TGTGCCAGCAGTGTGGGGCGGGGGAGCAATGAGCAGTTCTTC
CASSVGRGSNEQFF
>15|NA|TRBJ1-6|NA|TRBV2
TGTGCCAGCAGTGGGCACAGACGCCTCGTTGAGCCCCTCCACTTT
CASSGHRRLVEPLHF
>17|NA|TRBJ2-1|NA|TRBV12-5
TGTGCTAGTGGTGGCCCCATTCGACTAGTCACCTACAATGAGCAGTTCTTC
CASGGPIRLVTYNEQFF
>14|NA|TRBJ1-2|few|TRBV14
TGTGCCAGCAGCCCCGGACAGAACCTCTATGGCTACACCTTC
CASSPGQNLYGYTF
>16|NA|TRBJ2-3|NA|TRBV5-1
TGCGCCAGCAGAGATGGGATCGGGACTGCCATCGATACGCAGTATTTT
CASRDGIGTAIDTQYF
>14|TRBD1|TRBJ2-1|NA|TRBV19
TGTGCCAGTAGTATGGACAGGGGGCGAGGTGAGCAGTTCTTC
CASSMDRGRGEQFF
>15|TRBD1|TRBJ1-4|few|TRBV4-1
TGCGCCAGCAGCTACAGATGGGACAGTGGTGAAAAACTGTTTTTT
CASSYRWDSGEKLFF
>17|TRBD1|TRBJ1-6|NA|TRBV9
TGTGCCAGCAGCAGCTACGGGACAGATCGATATAATTCACCCCTCCACTTT
CASSSYGTDRYNSPLHF
>14|TRBD2|TRBJ2-3|NA|TRBV5-1
TGCGCCAGCGGGGGACTAGCAAGCACAGATACGCAGTATTTT
CASGGLASTDTQYF
>15|TRBD1|TRBJ2-3|NA|TRBV5-1
TGCGCCAGCAGCTCCCTCCGACAGGGGTTCGATACGCAGTATTTT
CASSSLRQGFDTQYF
>16|NA|TRBJ2-6|NA|TRBV6-6
TGTGCCAGCAGTTTAGTCTCAGGGACTGGGGCCAACGTCCTGACTTTC
CASSLVSGTGANVLTF
>16|NA|TRBJ2-2|NA|TRBV20-1
TGCAGTGCTAGTACTCGGGCTAGCTGGGACACCGGGGAGCTGTTTTTT
CSASTRASWDTGELFF
>17|TRBD1|TRBJ1-3|NA|TRBV3-1/TRBV3-2
TGTGCCAGCAGCCAATACAACAGGGGGATGGGGGGAAACACCATATATTTT
CASSQYNRGMGGNTIYF
>14|NA|TRBJ1-2|NA|TRBV5-1
TGCGCCAGCAGCTTGGATGGCACGGGCTATGGCTACACCTTC
CASSLDGTGYGYTF
>12|NA|TRBJ2-7|NA|TRBV2
TGTGCCAGCAGGGCGACTAGGTTTGAGCAGTACTTC
CASRATRFEQYF
>12|TRBD1|TRBJ2-7|NA|TRBV5-1
TGCGCCAGCAGCTTGGACAGGGGGAGGCAGTACTTC
CASSLDRGRQYF
>13|NA|TRBJ1-5|NA|TRBV7-3
TGTGCCAGCAGCTTAAGGGGCGGTCAGCCCCAGCATTTT
CASSLRGGQPQHF
>16|NA|TRBJ1-5|NA|TRBV7-2
TGTGCCAGCAGCCCAACTAGCGGTCTCTACAATCAGCCCCAGCATTTT
CASSPTSGLYNQPQHF
>13|NA|TRBJ2-5|NA|TRBV6-1
TGTGCCAGCAGTGAAGGGACAGAAGAGACCCAGTACTTC
CASSEGTEETQYF
>14|TRBD1|TRBJ2-7|NA|TRBV2
TGTGCCAGCAGGCGGACAGGGCCAAATTACGAGCAGTACTTC
CASRRTGPNYEQYF
>15|TRBD2|TRBJ2-5|NA|TRBV11-2
TGTGCCAGCAGTTCCGGGACTAGCGGCCAAGAGACCCAGTACTTC
CASSSGTSGQETQYF
>15|NA|TRBJ2-4|NA|TRBV1
TGCACCAGCAGCCAAGTACACCCAGCCAAAAACATTCAGTACTTC
CTSSQVHPAKNIQYF
>15|NA|TRBJ1-5|NA|TRBV6-5
TGTGCCAGCAGCGCTAGTTCGGCTAGCAATCAGCCCCAGCATTTT
CASSASSASNQPQHF
>12|NA|TRBJ2-7|few|TRBV5-8
TGTGCCAGCAGCTTGCCTCGGCGGGAGCAGTACTTC
CASSLPRREQYF
>14|NA|TRBJ2-7|NA|TRBV11-1
TGTGCCAGCAGCTTCACCAGATTAAGCTACGAGCAGTACTTC
CASSFTRLSYEQYF
>16|TRBD1|TRBJ1-5|NA|TRBV4-1
TGCGCCAGCAGCCTTATTACAGGGGGCGAAGGGCAGCCCCAGCATTTT
CASSLITGGEGQPQHF
>15|TRBD1|TRBJ1-4|NA|TRBV5-1
TGCGCCAGCAGCTTGGGGACAGGGGGAAATGAAAAACTGTTTTTT
CASSLGTGGNEKLFF
>16|NA|TRBJ1-3|NA|TRBV19
TGTGCCAGTAGTACCCCCCACGCGGGTCCAAGAAACACCATATATTTT
CASSTPHAGPRNTIYF
>15|TRBD2|TRBJ2-3|NA|TRBV7-3
TGTGCCAGCAGCTTAAGAACTAGCGGGGGAGATACGCAGTATTTT
CASSLRTSGGDTQYF
>15|TRBD1|TRBJ2-7|NA|TRBV7-9
TGTGCCAGCAGCTTAGGGACAGGGGGCGCGGTTGGGCAGTACTTC
CASSLGTGGAVGQYF
>16|NA|TRBJ2-6|NA|TRBV5-1
TGCGCCAGCAGCTTGGCGTTATCTTCTGGGGCCAACGTCCTGACTTTC
CASSLALSSGANVLTF
>15|NA|TRBJ2-7|NA|TRBV4-2
TGTGCCAGCAGCTACTGGACCGGCGGGTCCTACGAGCAGTACTTC
CASSYWTGGSYEQYF
>15|TRBD1|TRBJ2-2|NA|TRBV10-2
TGCGCCAGCAGTCCCCGGGACAGGAACACCGGGGAGCTGTTTTTT
CASSPRDRNTGELFF
>15|TRBD2|TRBJ2-1|NA|TRBV2
TGTGCCAGCAGCCCTGGACTAGGGAGAAACAATGAGCAGTTCTTC
CASSPGLGRNNEQFF
>15|NA|TRBJ1-6|once|TRBV2
TGTGCCAGCAGTGAAGGAGGGACCTATAATTCACCCCTCCACTTT
CASSEGGTYNSPLHF
>15|NA|TRBJ1-1|NA|TRBV5-8
TGTGCCAGCAGCTTATTTGACAGGATGAACACTGAAGCTTTCTTT
CASSLFDRMNTEAFF
>16|NA|TRBJ2-4|NA|TRBV7-3
TGTGCCAGCAGCTTAAACGGGGGATCGGACGGAAACATTCAGTACTTC
CASSLNGGSDGNIQYF
>15|TRBD1|TRBJ1-6|NA|TRBV9
TGTGCCAGCAGCGTAGGTGTGACAGGGGCTAGAACCCTCCACTTT
CASSVGVTGARTLHF